The sequence of this T cell receptor beta chain was determined in a study of T cell changes during pregnancy in multiple sclerosis. Germline assignment: CDR1 SQVTM and CDR2 ANQGSEA. V shed 1 base and J shed 5 bases, with 9 bases lying between them. The CDR3 sequence is 13 residues long. The repertoire was sequenced with immunoSEQ multiplex PCR; TCRdb's copy has only in-frame clones and lacks some. The sample consists of over 30,000 clones, 88% of them appearing once. This receptor was taken from a female donor with multiple sclerosis, enrolled in a pregnancy study. The specimen was CD4+ T cells from peripheral blood mononuclear cells, collected before pregnancy. The J gene is TRBJ2-1, the V gene TRBV29-1, with D possibly being TRBD1 (5 bases). CDR3 sequence reads: CSVEVQQDNEQFF. The CDR3 DNA sequence: TGCAGCGTTGAAGTACAACAGGACAATGAGCAGTTCTTC.